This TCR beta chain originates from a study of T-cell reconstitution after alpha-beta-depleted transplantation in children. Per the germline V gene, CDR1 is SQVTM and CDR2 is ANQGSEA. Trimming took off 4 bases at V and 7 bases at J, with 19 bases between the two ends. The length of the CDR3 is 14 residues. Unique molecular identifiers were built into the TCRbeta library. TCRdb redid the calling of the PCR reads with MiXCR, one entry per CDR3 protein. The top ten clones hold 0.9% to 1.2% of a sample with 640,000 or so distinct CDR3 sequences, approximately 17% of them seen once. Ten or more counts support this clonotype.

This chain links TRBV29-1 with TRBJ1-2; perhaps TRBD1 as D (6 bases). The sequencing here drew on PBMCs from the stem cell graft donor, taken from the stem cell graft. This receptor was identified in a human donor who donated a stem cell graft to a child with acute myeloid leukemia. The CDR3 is CSVVPILNRAGYTF. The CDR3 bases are TGCAGCGTTGTTCCCATCTTAAACAGGGCTGGCTACACCTTC.